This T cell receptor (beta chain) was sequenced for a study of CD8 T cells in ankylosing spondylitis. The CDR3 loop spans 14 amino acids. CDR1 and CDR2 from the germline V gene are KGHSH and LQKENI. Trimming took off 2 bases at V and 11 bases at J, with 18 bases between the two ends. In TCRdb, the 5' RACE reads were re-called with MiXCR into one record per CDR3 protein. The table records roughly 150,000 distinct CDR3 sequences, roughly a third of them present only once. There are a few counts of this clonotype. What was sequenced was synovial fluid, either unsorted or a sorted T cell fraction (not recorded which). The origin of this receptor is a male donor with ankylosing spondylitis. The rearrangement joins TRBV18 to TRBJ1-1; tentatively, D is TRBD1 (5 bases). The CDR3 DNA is TGTGCCAGCTCACCATCAGGGACTGTCGCTCGCGCTTTCTTT. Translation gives CASSPSGTVARAFF. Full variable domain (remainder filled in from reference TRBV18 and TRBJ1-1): NAGVMQNPRHLVRRRGQEARLRCSPMKGHSHVYWYRQLPEEGLKFMVYLQKENIIDESGMPKERFSAEFPKEGPSILRIQQVVRGDSAAYFCASSPSGTVARAFFGQGTRLTVV.